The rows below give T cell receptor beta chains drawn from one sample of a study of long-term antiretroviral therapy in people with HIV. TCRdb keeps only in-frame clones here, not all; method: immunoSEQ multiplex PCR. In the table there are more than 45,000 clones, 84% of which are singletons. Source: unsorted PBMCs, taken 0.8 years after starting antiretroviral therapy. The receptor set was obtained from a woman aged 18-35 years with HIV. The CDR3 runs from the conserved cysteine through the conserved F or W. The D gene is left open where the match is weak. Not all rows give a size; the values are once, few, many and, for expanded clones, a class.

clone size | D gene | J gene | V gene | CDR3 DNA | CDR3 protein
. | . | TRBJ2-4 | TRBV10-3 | TGTGCCATCAGTGACTGGAGTGGGAGTGCGAAAAACATTCAGTACTTC | CAISDWSGSAKNIQYF
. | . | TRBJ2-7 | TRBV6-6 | TGTGCCAGCAGTTACTCGGAAAGGGGTGGGTACGAGCAGTACTTC | CASSYSERGGYEQYF
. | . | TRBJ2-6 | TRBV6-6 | TGTGCCAGCAAGAGACAGAACTCTGGGGCCAACGTCCTGACTTTC | CASKRQNSGANVLTF
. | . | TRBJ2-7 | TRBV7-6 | TGTGCCAGCAGCTTAGGGGGGGCCAGTACCTACGAGCAGTACTTC | CASSLGGASTYEQYF
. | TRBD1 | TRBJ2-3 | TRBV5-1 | TGCGCCAGCAGCTCGGACAGGGGGCAATTTGATACGCAGTATTTT | CASSSDRGQFDTQYF
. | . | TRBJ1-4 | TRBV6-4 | TGTGCCAGCAGTACGCAGACCCAAAGGAGTGAACTGTTTTTT | CASSTQTQRSELFF
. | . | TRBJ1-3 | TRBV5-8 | TGTGCCAGCAGCTCTAGGGGCTTCTCTGGAAACACCATATATTTT | CASSSRGFSGNTIYF
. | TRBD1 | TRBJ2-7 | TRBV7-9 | TGTGCCAGCAGCTACCGAGACAGGGGGGCCTACGAGCAGTACTTC | CASSYRDRGAYEQYF
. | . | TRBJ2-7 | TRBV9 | TGTGCCAGCAGCGCTTACCGGGACACCCACTACGAGCAGTACTTC | CASSAYRDTHYEQYF
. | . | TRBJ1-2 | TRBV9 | TGTGCCAGCAGCGTCGCCCAGGGAGGCTATGGCTACACCTTC | CASSVAQGGYGYTF
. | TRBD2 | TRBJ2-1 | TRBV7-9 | TGTGCCAGCAGTACAGCTAGCGGGAGTAATGAGCAGTTCTTC | CASSTASGSNEQFF
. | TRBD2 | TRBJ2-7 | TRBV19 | TGTGCCAGTAGCCCTCAGGGAGCGGGGGCCTACGAGCAGTACTTC | CASSPQGAGAYEQYF
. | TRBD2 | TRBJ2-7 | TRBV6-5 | TGTGCCAGCAGTTACTCGCGGGGGGCGGACGAGCAGTACTTC | CASSYSRGADEQYF
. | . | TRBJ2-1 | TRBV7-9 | TGTGCCAGCAGCTTAGAGGCTAGCGTCTACAATGAGCAGTTCTTC | CASSLEASVYNEQFF
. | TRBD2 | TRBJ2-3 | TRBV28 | TGTGCCAGCGAAACTTGGGACGGGAGGGCGGATACGCAGTATTTT | CASETWDGRADTQYF
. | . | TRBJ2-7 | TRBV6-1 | TGTGCCAGCAGTGAAGGATCTGGGGCAGCCTACGAGCAGTACTTC | CASSEGSGAAYEQYF
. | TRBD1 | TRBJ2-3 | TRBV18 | TGTGCCAGCTCACCACGGGGACAGGCTAGCACAGATACGCAGTATTTT | CASSPRGQASTDTQYF
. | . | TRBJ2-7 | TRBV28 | TGTGCCAGCCTGGGGGGTACGGGCGAGCAGTACTTC | CASLGGTGEQYF
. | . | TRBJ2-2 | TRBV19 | TGTGCCAGCCAAAACCCCGGGACATTGAACACCGGGGAGCTGTTTTTT | CASQNPGTLNTGELFF
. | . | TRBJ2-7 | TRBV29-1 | TGCAGCGTTGAATTTGGCAGGGCGCAGGAGCAGTACTTC | CSVEFGRAQEQYF
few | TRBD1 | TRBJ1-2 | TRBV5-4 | TGTGCCAGCAGCCTGCGGACAGGCCCTAACTATGGCTACACCTTC | CASSLRTGPNYGYTF
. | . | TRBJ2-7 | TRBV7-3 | TGTGCCAGCAGCTTAAGCCTGGACATAAGCTCCTACGAGCAGTACTTC | CASSLSLDISSYEQYF
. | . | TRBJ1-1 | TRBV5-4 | TGTGCCAGCACCCTGTGGGGGTCCGGCACTGAAGCTTTCTTT | CASTLWGSGTEAFF
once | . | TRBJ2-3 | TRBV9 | TGTGCCAGCAGCGCAGTGGGGGGGACAGTTCTCACAGATACGCAGTATTTT | CASSAVGGTVLTDTQYF
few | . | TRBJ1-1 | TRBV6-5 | TGTGCCAGCAGTTACTCGAAACTGAATTTGAACACTGAAGCTTTCTTT | CASSYSKLNLNTEAFF
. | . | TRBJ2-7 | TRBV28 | TGTGCCAGCAGTACCGGAGGACAGCCGACTCCCTACGAGCAGTACTTC | CASSTGGQPTPYEQYF
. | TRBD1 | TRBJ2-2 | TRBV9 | TGTGCCAGCACCCCGGGACAGGGGAGTTCCGGGGAGCTGTTTTTT | CASTPGQGSSGELFF
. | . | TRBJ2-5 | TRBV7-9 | TGTGCCAGCAGCCCACCGACAGGTAGAGCATTTGAGACCCAGTACTTC | CASSPPTGRAFETQYF
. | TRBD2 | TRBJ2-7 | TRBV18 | TGTGCCAGCTCACCAGGACTAGCCGGAGCTTACGAGCAGTACTTC | CASSPGLAGAYEQYF
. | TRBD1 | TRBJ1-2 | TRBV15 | TGTGCCACCAGCAGAGATCGAAGGACAGGGGATGGCTACACCTTC | CATSRDRRTGDGYTF
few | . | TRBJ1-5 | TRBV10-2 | TGCGCCAGCAGATCGACGGCCGGAGAGCCCCAGCATTTT | CASRSTAGEPQHF
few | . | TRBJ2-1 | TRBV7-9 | TGTGCCAGCAGCTCCGGACGGCTCAACAATGAGCAGTTCTTC | CASSSGRLNNEQFF
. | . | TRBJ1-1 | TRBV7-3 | TGTGCCAGCAGCTTAGGTGTAGGGAACACTGAAGCTTTCTTT | CASSLGVGNTEAFF
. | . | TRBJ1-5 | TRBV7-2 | TGTGCCAGCAGCCCGCGTAGCGGTTACAATCAGCCCCAGCATTTT | CASSPRSGYNQPQHF
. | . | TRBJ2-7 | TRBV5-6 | TGTGCCAGCAGCTTGAGCCCCGGGTACGAGCAGTACTTC | CASSLSPGYEQYF
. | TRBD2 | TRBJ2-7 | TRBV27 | TGTGCCAGCAGTCGCTACTCTAGCGGGGGCTCCTACGAGCAGTACTTC | CASSRYSSGGSYEQYF
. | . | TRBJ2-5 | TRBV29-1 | TGCAGCGTTGAATTGAACGGGAGAGGAGAGACCCAGTACTTC | CSVELNGRGETQYF